One sample yielded the 24 T cell receptor beta chains listed below, sequenced in a study of T cell responses to AZD1222 COVID-19 vaccine. Clones were read by immunoSEQ multiplex PCR, and TCRdb kept only the in-frame ones, dropping some. The sample contains under 140,000 clones, about 85% of which appear only once. The specimen comprised peripheral blood, sampled on day 0 of AZD1222 vaccination. Receptors were obtained from an adult in good health.

This chain connects TRBV14 to TRBJ2-7; 8 positions match TRBD2. CDR3 length: 17 amino acids. V was pared by 0 bases and J by 2 bases, with 9 bases of the junction left unmatched. Germline V gene lookup returns CDR1 SGHDN and CDR2 FVKESK. The CDR3 region is CASSQDVERGLPYEQYF. The CDR3 nucleotides are TGTGCCAGCAGCCAAGACGTCGAGCGGGGGCTCCCCTACGAGCAGTACTTC.

This clone appeared a single time. This rearrangement joins TRBV4-2 to TRBJ2-7, with TRBD1 matching over 8 bases. CDR3 length: 15 amino acids. Germline CDR1 is LGHNA and CDR2 is YNFKEQ. Trimming removed 3 bases from V and 3 bases from J; junction bases left unmatched: 7. DNA of the CDR3: TGTGCCAGCAGCCATCGGACAGGGAACTTCTACGAGCAGTACTTC. As protein: CASSHRTGNFYEQYF.

The V and J genes are TRBV28 and TRBJ2-7; D might be TRBD1 or TRBD2, each matching 5 bases. In germline, CDR1 is MDHEN, CDR2 SYDVKM. This CDR3 contains 14 residues. V was pared by 2 bases and J by 2 bases, with 10 bases between. CDR3 coding DNA: TGTGCCAGCAGTTTAGAGGGGACGGCCTACGAGCAGTACTTC. Residues: CASSLEGTAYEQYF. The full variable domain, its missing parts supplied by reference TRBV28 and TRBJ2-7, is DVKVTQSSRYLVKRTGEKVFLECVQDMDHENMFWYRQDPGLGLRLIYFSYDVKMKEKGDIPEGYSVSREKKERFSLILESASTNQTSMYLCASSLEGTAYEQYFGPGTRLTVT.

This clone has more than one count but fewer than ten. This chain uses TRBV5-8 with TRBJ2-7, with D perhaps TRBD1 or TRBD2 (5 bases each). CDR1 and CDR2 (germline): SGHTS, YDEGEE. The length of the CDR3 is 14 residues. V was shortened by 5 bases and J by 1 base, with 13 bases between the two germline ends. The CDR3 DNA sequence: TGTGCCAGCAGGGGGCTGGCGGGTTCCTACGAGCAGTACTTC. It encodes CASRGLAGSYEQYF.

The chain uses TRBV6-1 and TRBJ1-6; 9 bases line up with TRBD1. The CDR3 spans 19 residues. With 1 base clipped from V and 0 bases from J, the junction kept 7 bases outside the gene matches. CDR1 is MNHNS, CDR2 SASEGT, per germline. The CDR3 nucleotides read TGTGCCAGCAGTGAAGATAGGGGGACAGGGAGCTCCTATAATTCACCCCTCCACTTT. Its protein product is CASSEDRGTGSSYNSPLHF.

The chain couples TRBV24-1 to TRBJ2-3, with 9 bases aligning to TRBD2. Germline V CDR1 and CDR2: KGHDR, SFDVKD. J was trimmed by 6 bases and V by 1 base; bases with no gene match: 16. CDR3 length: 19 amino acids. In nucleotides, the CDR3 is TGTGCCACCAGTGATTTCCGGGCTAGCGGGGATCCTCGATTGGATACGCAGTATTTT. Translated, it gives CATSDFRASGDPRLDTQYF.

The V call is TRBV30, the J call TRBJ1-3; D gene uncertain. The V gene lost 6 bases and the J gene lost 3 bases, with 12 bases spanning the gap. The CDR3 extends over 13 amino acids. Germline loops: CDR1 GTSNPN, CDR2 SVGIG (reference sequence). The CDR3 region has the DNA TGTGCCTGCCACGTGAGAATTGGAAACACCATATATTTT. Translated: CACHVRIGNTIYF.

This rearrangement joins TRBV19 to TRBJ2-3, with D possibly TRBD1 on 6 matching bases. The germline V and J ends were trimmed by 4 bases and 2 bases, with 16 bases remaining between them. This CDR3 region has 16 residues. Germline V lookup: CDR1 LNHDA, CDR2 SQIVND (reference sequence). The CDR3 sequence is CASSSSRQAVTDTQYF. The CDR3 region has the DNA TGTGCCAGTAGTAGCTCGAGACAGGCCGTCACAGATACGCAGTATTTT.

The chain is built from TRBV10-3 and TRBJ2-2, with 9 positions matching TRBD1. The V gene's germline CDR1 is ENHRY and CDR2 SYGVKD. The CDR3 has 15 residues. V was clipped by 7 bases and J by 1 base; unmatched bases: 4. The CDR3 spells CAITSGQGNTGELFF. CDR3 sequence (DNA): TGTGCCATCACATCGGGACAGGGGAACACCGGGGAGCTGTTTTTT.

This rearrangement joins TRBV3-1 (or the pseudogene TRBV3-2) to TRBJ1-2; TRBD1 agrees at 9 bases. This CDR3 region has 14 residues. The trim removed 6 bases at V and 8 bases at J, leaving 10 bases unmatched. Germline V gene data show CDR1 as LGHDT and CDR2 as YNNKEL (reference sequence). Written as DNA, the CDR3 is TGTGCCAGCAGGGCAAGGGGACAGGGATGGGGCTACACCTTC. Protein sequence: CASRARGQGWGYTF.

The rearrangement joins TRBV4-1 to TRBJ1-6; possibly TRBD1 for D (6 bases). Germline V lookup: CDR1 MGHRA, CDR2 YSYEKL. With 3 bases removed from V and 5 bases from J, the gap between germline ends came to 17 bases. This CDR3 is 17 amino acids long. Here the CDR3 DNA reads TGCGCCAGCAGCCACGGAAGACAGAGGGGGAATAATTCACCCCTCCACTTT. Amino acids: CASSHGRQRGNNSPLHF.

The chain links TRBV18 to TRBJ1-4; TRBD1 is a possible D gene (5 bases). CDR1 is KGHSH, CDR2 LQKENI, per germline. The CDR3 loop spans 16 amino acids. The V gene lost 5 bases and the J gene lost 8 bases, with 21 bases spanning the gap. The CDR3 is CASSANIQGAGEKLFF. CDR3 sequence (DNA): TGTGCCAGCTCAGCAAATATTCAGGGAGCAGGCGAAAAACTGTTTTTT.

This chain uses TRBV5-1 with TRBJ2-6; D gene unclear. Germline-derived CDR1 and CDR2 are SGHRS and YFSETQ. Trimming shortened V by 0 bases and J by 4 bases, and 14 bases separated the two germline ends. The CDR3 runs to 17 residues. CDR3 in DNA: TGCGCCAGCAGCTTGGCCACTCAAAGCTCCGGGGCCAACGTCCTGACTTTC. The encoded protein is CASSLATQSSGANVLTF. Full variable domain (outside the CDR3, taken from reference TRBV5-1 and TRBJ2-6): KAGVTQTPRYLIKTRGQQVTLSCSPISGHRSVSWYQQTPGQGLQFLFEYFSETQRNKGNFPGRFSGRQFSNSRSEMNVSTLELGDSALYLCASSLATQSSGANVLTFGAGSRLTVL.

A note on this clone: The sample contains more than one DNA sequence encoding this CDR3. The chain couples TRBV5-1 to TRBJ2-7; D gene uncertain. This CDR3 has 11 residues. Trimming removed 0 bases at V and 4 bases at J, with 2 bases between. Germline assignment: CDR1 SGHRS and CDR2 YFSETQ. CDR3 DNA: TGCGCCAGCAGCTTGGCATACGAGCAGTACTTC. This translates into CASSLAYEQYF. The complete variable domain, with remaining parts taken from reference TRBV5-1 and TRBJ2-7, reads KAGVTQTPRYLIKTRGQQVTLSCSPISGHRSVSWYQQTPGQGLQFLFEYFSETQRNKGNFPGRFSGRQFSNSRSEMNVSTLELGDSALYLCASSLAYEQYFGPGTRLTVT.

The V call is TRBV5-5, the J call TRBJ2-5, with D maybe TRBD1 (5 bases). The CDR3 contains 14 residues. The V and J ends lost 1 base and 4 bases respectively, with 11 bases between them. Germline V gene sequence: CDR1 SGHKS, CDR2 YYEKEE (reference sequence). The DNA for the CDR3 is TGTGCCAGCAGCTTGCCGACAGCTTCAGAGACCCAGTACTTC. It translates to CASSLPTASETQYF.

This clone was counted a few times. This rearrangement joins TRBV5-1 to TRBJ1-1, with D possibly being TRBD1 (6 bases). V lost 0 bases and J lost 4, with 10 bases in between. Germline assignment: CDR1 SGHRS and CDR2 YFSETQ. The CDR3 spans 14 residues. The CDR3 is CASSLAGGGTEAFF. The CDR3 DNA reads TGCGCCAGCAGCTTGGCCGGAGGGGGCACTGAAGCTTTCTTT.

This chain links TRBV9 with TRBJ1-2; 7 nucleotides line up with TRBD1. Per the germline V gene, CDR1 is SGDLS and CDR2 is YYNGEE. With V trimmed by 3 bases and J by 4 bases, 6 bases remained unmatched. This CDR3 spans 14 amino acids. The CDR3 here is CASSGQQGTYGYTF. CDR3 DNA: TGTGCCAGCAGCGGACAACAGGGGACCTATGGCTACACCTTC.

The sample holds one count of this clone. This chain links TRBV5-1 with TRBJ1-4, with a tentative D call TRBD1 (5 bases). V was trimmed by 5 bases and J by 7 bases, leaving 15 bases between them. The CDR3 is made up of 14 amino acids. Germline V lookup: CDR1 SGHRS, CDR2 YFSETQ. CDR3 region: CASSPGGLGEKLFF. CDR3 nucleotides: TGCGCCAGCAGTCCCGGGGGTCTAGGTGAAAAACTGTTTTTT. Full variable domain (missing parts from reference TRBV5-1 and TRBJ1-4): KAGVTQTPRYLIKTRGQQVTLSCSPISGHRSVSWYQQTPGQGLQFLFEYFSETQRNKGNFPGRFSGRQFSNSRSEMNVSTLELGDSALYLCASSPGGLGEKLFFGSGTQLSVL.

The chain couples TRBV19 to TRBJ2-7; 8 nucleotides match TRBD1. V was clipped by 5 bases and J by 2 bases; unmatched bases: 8. The CDR3 extends over 15 amino acids. Germline CDR1 and CDR2: LNHDA and SQIVND (reference sequence). CDR3 residues: CASSQIGTGPYEQYF. Here the CDR3 DNA reads TGTGCCAGTAGTCAGATCGGGACAGGTCCCTACGAGCAGTACTTC.

This chain links TRBV5-1 with TRBJ2-3; 8 bases line up with TRBD2. The germline gives CDR1 SGHRS, CDR2 YFSETQ. V lost 3 bases, J lost 2 bases, and 5 bases stayed unmatched. The CDR3 spans 15 residues. The CDR3, as DNA: TGCGCCAGCAGCTATCTTAGCGGGAACACAGATACGCAGTATTTT. Amino acid sequence: CASSYLSGNTDTQYF.

The chain has TRBV30 and TRBJ1-4; D is uncertain. V gave up 4 bases and J gave up 0 bases, with 12 bases separating them. Per germline, CDR1 GTSNPN and CDR2 SVGIG (reference sequence). This CDR3 comprises 15 residues. As DNA, the CDR3 is TGTGCCTGGAAGCTTCCGGAGGCAACTAATGAAAAACTGTTTTTT. Translating it yields CAWKLPEATNEKLFF.

The V and J genes are TRBV19 and TRBJ2-2, with 12 bases that match TRBD1. Germline values: CDR1 LNHDA, CDR2 SQIVND (reference sequence). Trimming removed 7 bases from V and 0 bases from J; junction bases left unmatched: 9. The CDR3 is 18 residues long. This chain's CDR3 is CASTRDRGLEANTGELFF. The CDR3 nucleotides read TGTGCCAGTACTCGGGACAGGGGGCTAGAGGCGAACACCGGGGAGCTGTTTTTT.

The V gene is TRBV5-1, the J gene TRBJ1-1; possibly TRBD1 for D (6 bases). The V gene lost 4 bases and the J gene lost 2 bases, with 9 bases spanning the gap. This CDR3 contains 13 residues. Germline lookup yields CDR1 SGHRS and CDR2 YFSETQ. The CDR3 is CASSPDSNTEAFF. In DNA form, the CDR3 reads TGCGCCAGCAGCCCGGACAGTAACACTGAAGCTTTCTTT.

The chain combines TRBV27 with TRBJ2-7; no clear D gene. The V gene's germline CDR1 is MNHEY and CDR2 SMNVEV (reference sequence). The CDR3 consists of 13 residues. The V and J ends lost 6 bases and 4 bases respectively, with 13 bases between them. For the CDR3, the DNA is TGTGCCAGCAGCTCGACCTCACCTTACGAGCAGTACTTC. This gives the protein CASSSTSPYEQYF.